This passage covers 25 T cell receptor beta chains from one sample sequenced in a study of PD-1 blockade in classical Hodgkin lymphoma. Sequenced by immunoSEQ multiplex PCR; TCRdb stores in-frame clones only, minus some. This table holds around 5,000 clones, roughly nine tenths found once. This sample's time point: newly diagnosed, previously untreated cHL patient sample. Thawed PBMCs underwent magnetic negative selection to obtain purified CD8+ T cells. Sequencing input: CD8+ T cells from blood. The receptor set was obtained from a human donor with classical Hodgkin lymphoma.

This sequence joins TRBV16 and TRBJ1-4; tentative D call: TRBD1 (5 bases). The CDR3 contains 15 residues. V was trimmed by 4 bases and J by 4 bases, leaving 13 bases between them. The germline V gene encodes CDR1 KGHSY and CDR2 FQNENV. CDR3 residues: CASSPPGGSNEKLFF. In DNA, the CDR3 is TGTGCCAGCAGCCCGCCCGGGGGGAGTAATGAAAAACTGTTTTTT.

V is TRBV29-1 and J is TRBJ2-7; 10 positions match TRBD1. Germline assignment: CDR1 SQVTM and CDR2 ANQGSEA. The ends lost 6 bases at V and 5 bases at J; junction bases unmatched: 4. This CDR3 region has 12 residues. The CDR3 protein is CSVGQGIHEQYF. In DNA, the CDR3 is TGCAGCGTGGGACAGGGGATCCACGAGCAGTACTTC.

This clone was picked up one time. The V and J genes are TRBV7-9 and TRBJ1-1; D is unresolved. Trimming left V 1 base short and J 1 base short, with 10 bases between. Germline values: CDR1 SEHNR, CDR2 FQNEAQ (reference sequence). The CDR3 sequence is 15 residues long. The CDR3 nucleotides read TGTGCCAGCAGCTTAGTTAGTCGAGCGAACACTGAAGCTTTCTTT. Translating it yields CASSLVSRANTEAFF.

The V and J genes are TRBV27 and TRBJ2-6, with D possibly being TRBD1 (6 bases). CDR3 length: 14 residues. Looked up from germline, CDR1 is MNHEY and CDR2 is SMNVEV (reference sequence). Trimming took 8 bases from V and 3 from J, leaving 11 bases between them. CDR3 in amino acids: CASGSGVGANVLTF. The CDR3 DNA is TGTGCCAGCGGATCAGGGGTTGGGGCCAACGTCCTGACTTTC.

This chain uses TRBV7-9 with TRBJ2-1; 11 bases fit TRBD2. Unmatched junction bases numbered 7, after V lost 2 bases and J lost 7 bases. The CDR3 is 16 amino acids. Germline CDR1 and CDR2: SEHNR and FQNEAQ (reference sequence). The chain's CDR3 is CASSLKGRTSGNEQFF. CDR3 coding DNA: TGTGCCAGCAGCTTAAAGGGAAGGACTAGCGGGAATGAGCAGTTCTTC.

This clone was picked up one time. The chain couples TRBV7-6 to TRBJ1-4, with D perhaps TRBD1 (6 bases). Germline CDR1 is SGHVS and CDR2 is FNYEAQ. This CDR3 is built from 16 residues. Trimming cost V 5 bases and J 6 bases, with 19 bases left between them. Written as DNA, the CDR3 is TGTGCCAGCAGCCCAGCATTTGGGGGCGAGGATGAAAAACTGTTTTTT. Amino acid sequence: CASSPAFGGEDEKLFF. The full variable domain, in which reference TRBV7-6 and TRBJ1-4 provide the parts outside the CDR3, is GAGVSQSPRYKVTKRGQDVALRCDPISGHVSLYWYRQALGQGPEFLTYFNYEAQQDKSGLPNDRFSAERPEGSISTLTIQRTEQRDSAMYRCASSPAFGGEDEKLFFGSGTQLSVL.

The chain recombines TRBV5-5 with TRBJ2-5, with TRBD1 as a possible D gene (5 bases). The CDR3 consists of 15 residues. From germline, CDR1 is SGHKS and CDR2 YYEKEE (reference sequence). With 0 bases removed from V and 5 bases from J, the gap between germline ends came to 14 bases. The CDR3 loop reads CASSLAWARDETQYF. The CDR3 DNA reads TGTGCCAGCAGCTTGGCCTGGGCCAGGGATGAGACCCAGTACTTC.

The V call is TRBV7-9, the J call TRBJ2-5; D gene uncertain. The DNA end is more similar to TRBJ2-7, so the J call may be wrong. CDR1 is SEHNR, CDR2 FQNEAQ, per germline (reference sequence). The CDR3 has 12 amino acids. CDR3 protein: CASSSDAYEQYF. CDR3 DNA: TGTGCCAGCAGCTCGGATGCCTACGAGCAGTACTTC.

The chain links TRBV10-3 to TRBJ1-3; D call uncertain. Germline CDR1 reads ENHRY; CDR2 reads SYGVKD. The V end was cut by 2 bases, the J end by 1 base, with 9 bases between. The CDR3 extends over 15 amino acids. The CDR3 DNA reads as TGTGCCATCAGTGAGAGGGCTGGGTCTGGAAACACCATATATTTT. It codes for CAISERAGSGNTIYF.

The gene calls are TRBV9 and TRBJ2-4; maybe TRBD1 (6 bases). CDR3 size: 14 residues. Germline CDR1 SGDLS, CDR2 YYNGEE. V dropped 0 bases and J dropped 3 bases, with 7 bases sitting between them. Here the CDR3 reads CASSVGQDKNIQYF. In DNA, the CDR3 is TGTGCCAGCAGCGTAGGACAGGACAAAAACATTCAGTACTTC. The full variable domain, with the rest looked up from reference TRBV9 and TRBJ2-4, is DSGVTQTPKHLITATGQRVTLRCSPRSGDLSVYWYQQSLDQGLQFLIQYYNGEERAKGNILERFSAQQFPDLHSELNLSSLELGDSALYFCASSVGQDKNIQYFGAGTRLSVL.

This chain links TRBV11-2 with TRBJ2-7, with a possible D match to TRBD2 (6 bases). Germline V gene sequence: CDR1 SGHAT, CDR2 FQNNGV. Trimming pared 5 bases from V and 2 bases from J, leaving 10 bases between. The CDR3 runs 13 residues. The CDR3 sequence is CASSPGVTYEQYF. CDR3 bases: TGTGCCAGCAGCCCGGGAGTTACCTACGAGCAGTACTTC.

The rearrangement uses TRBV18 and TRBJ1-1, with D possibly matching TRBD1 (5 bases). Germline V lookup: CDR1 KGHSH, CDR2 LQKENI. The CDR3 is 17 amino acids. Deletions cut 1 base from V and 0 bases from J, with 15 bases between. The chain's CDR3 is CASSPRGIMGMNTEAFF. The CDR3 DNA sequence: TGTGCCAGCTCACCACGGGGCATAATGGGGATGAACACTGAAGCTTTCTTT. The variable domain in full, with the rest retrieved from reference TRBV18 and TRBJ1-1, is NAGVMQNPRHLVRRRGQEARLRCSPMKGHSHVYWYRQLPEEGLKFMVYLQKENIIDESGMPKERFSAEFPKEGPSILRIQQVVRGDSAAYFCASSPRGIMGMNTEAFFGQGTRLTVV.

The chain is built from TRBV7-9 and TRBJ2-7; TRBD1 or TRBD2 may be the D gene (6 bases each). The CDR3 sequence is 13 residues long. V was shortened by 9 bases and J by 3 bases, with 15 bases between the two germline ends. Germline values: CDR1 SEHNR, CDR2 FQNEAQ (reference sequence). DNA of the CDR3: TGTGCCAGTAAGAAGGGGGGAAGCTACGAGCAGTACTTC. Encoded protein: CASKKGGSYEQYF.

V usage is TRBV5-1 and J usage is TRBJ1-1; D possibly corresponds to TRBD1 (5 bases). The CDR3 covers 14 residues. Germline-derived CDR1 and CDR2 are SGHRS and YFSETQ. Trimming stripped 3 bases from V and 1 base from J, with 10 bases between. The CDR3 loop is CASSSGRTNTEAFF. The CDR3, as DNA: TGCGCCAGCAGCTCGGGACGGACGAACACTGAAGCTTTCTTT.

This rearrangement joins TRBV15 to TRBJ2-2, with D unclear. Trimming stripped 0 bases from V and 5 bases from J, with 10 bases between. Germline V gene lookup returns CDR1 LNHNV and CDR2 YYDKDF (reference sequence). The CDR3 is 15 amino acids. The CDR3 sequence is CATSRDNDGTGELFF. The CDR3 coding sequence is TGTGCCACCAGCAGAGATAACGACGGGACCGGGGAGCTGTTTTTT.

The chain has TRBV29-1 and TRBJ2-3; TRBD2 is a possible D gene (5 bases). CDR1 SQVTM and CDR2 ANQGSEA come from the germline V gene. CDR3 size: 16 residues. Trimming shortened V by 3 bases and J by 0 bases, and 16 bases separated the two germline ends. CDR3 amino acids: CSVDVVSTGSTDTQYF. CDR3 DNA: TGCAGCGTTGACGTCGTCTCTACGGGGAGCACAGATACGCAGTATTTT.

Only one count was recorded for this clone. For the CDR3, the DNA is TGTGCCAGCAGTGACCAGGGATCAGATACGCAGTATTTT. Translation: CASSDQGSDTQYF. V gene TRBV2 combines with J gene TRBJ2-3; D possibly corresponds to TRBD1 (5 bases). Trimming left V 3 bases short and J 4 bases short, with 8 bases between. Per the germline V gene, CDR1 is SNHLY and CDR2 is FYNNEI. The CDR3 contains 13 residues. The full variable domain, in which reference TRBV2 and TRBJ2-3 provide the parts outside the CDR3, is EPEVTQTPSHQVTQMGQEVILRCVPISNHLYFYWYRQILGQKVEFLVSFYNNEISEKSEIFDDQFSVERPDGSNFTLKIRSTKLEDSAMYFCASSDQGSDTQYFGPGTRLTVL.

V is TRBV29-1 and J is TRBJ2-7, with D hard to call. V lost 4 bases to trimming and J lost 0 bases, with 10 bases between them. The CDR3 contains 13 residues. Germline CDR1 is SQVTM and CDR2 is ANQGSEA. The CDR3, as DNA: TGCAGCGTTGGTTCAGGCCTCTCCTACGAGCAGTACTTC. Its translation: CSVGSGLSYEQYF.

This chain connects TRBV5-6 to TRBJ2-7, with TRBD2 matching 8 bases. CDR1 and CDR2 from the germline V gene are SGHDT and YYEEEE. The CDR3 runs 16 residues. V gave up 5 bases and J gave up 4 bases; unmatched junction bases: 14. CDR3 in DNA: TGTGCCAGCAGTCGCCCGATTCGGGGGGGTCAATACGAGCAGTACTTC. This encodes CASSRPIRGGQYEQYF. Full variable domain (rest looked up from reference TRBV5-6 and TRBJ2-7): DAGVTQSPTHLIKTRGQQVTLRCSPKSGHDTVSWYQQALGQGPQFIFQYYEEEERQRGNFPDRFSGHQFPNYSSELNVNALLLGDSALYLCASSRPIRGGQYEQYFGPGTRLTVT.

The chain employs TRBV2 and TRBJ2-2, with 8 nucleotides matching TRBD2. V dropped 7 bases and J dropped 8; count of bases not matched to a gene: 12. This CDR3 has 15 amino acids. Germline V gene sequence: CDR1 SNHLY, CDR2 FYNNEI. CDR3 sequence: CASNPGLGSMGELFF. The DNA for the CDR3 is TGTGCCAGCAACCCGGGACTAGGATCGATGGGGGAGCTGTTTTTT.

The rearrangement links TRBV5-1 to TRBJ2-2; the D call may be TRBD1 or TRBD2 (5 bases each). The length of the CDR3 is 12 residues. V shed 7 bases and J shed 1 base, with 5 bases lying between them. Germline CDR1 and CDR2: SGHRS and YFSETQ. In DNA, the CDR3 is TGCGCCAGCGGGGGGAACACCGGGGAGCTGTTTTTT. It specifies CASGGNTGELFF.

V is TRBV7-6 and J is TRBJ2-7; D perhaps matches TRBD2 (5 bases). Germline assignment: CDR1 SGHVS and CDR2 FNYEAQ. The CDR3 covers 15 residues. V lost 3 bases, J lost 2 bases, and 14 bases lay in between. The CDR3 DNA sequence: TGTGCCAGCAGCTTTTATGGGGAGAGTACCTACGAGCAGTACTTC. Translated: CASSFYGESTYEQYF.

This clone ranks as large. CDR3: CASSSTPRDEQFF. The CDR3 region has the DNA TGCGCCAGCAGCTCGACTCCTCGGGATGAGCAGTTCTTC. The chain links TRBV10-2 to TRBJ2-1, with D hard to call. Deletions cut 6 bases from V and 8 bases from J, with 14 bases between. Germline CDR1 is WSHSY and CDR2 is SAAADI. The CDR3 consists of 13 residues.

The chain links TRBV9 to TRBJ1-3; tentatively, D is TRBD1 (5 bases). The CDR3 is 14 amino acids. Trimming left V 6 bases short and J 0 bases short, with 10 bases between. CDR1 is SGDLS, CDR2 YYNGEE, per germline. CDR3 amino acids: CASTAGGSGNTIYF. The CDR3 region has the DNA TGTGCCAGCACCGCGGGGGGCTCTGGAAACACCATATATTTT.

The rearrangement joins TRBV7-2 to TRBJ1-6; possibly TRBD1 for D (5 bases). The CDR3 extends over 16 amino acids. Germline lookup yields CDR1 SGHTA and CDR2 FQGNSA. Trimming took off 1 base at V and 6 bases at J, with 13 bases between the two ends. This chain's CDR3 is CASSLGMGRTNSPLHF. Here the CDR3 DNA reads TGTGCCAGCAGCTTAGGTATGGGACGGACTAATTCACCCCTCCACTTT.